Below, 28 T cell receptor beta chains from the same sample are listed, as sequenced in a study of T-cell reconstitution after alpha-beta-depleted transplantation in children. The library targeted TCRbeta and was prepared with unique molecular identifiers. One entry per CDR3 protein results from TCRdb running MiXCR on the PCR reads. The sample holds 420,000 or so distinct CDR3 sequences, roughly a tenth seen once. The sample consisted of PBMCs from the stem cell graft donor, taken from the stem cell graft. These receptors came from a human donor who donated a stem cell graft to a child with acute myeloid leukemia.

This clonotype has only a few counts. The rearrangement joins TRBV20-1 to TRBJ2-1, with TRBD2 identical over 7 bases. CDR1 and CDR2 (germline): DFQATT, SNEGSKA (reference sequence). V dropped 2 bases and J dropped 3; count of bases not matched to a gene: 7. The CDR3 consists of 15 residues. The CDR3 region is CSARPGEGLYNEQFF. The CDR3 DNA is TGCAGTGCTAGACCCGGGGAGGGGCTCTACAATGAGCAGTTCTTC.

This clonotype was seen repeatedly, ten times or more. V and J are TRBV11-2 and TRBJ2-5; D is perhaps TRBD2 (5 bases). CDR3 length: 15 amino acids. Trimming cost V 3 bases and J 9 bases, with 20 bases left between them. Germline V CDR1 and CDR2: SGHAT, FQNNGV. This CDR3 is CASSLNPAVTWAQYF. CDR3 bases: TGTGCCAGCAGCTTGAACCCAGCGGTTACGTGGGCCCAGTACTTC.

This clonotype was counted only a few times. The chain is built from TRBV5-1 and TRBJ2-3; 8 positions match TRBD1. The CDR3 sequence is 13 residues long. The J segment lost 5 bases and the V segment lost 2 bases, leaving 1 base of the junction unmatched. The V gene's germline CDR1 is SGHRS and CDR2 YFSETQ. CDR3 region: CASSFDRGDTQYF. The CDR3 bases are TGCGCCAGCAGCTTCGACAGGGGAGATACGCAGTATTTT.

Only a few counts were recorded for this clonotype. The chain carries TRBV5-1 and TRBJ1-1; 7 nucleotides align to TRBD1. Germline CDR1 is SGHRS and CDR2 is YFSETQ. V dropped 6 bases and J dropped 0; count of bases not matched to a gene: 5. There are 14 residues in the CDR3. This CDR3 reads CASTSGQMNTEAFF. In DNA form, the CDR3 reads TGCGCCAGCACCTCGGGACAGATGAACACTGAAGCTTTCTTT.

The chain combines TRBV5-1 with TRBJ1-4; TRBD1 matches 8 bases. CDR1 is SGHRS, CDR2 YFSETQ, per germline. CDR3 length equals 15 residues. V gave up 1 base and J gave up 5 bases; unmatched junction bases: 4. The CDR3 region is CASSLNRGKNEKLFF. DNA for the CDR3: TGCGCCAGCAGCTTGAACAGGGGGAAGAATGAAAAACTGTTTTTT.

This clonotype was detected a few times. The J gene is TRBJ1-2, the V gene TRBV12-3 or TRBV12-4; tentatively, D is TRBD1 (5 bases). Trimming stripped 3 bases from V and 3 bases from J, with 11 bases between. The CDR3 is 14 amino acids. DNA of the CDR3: TGTGCCAGCAGTTTGGGTTGGGGGGACTATGGCTACACCTTC. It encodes CASSLGWGDYGYTF.

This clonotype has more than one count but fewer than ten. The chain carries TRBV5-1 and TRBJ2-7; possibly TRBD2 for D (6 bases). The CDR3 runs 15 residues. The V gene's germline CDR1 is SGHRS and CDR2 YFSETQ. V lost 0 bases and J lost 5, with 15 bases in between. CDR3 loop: CASSLEKRREDEQYF. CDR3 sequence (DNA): TGCGCCAGCAGCTTGGAAAAGAGGCGGGAAGACGAGCAGTACTTC.

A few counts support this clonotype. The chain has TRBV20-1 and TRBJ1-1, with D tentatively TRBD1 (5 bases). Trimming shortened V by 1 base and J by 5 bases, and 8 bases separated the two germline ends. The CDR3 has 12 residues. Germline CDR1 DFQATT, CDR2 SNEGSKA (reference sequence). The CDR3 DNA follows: TGCAGTGCTAGAGGGGGCAGAACTGAAGCTTTCTTT. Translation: CSARGGRTEAFF.

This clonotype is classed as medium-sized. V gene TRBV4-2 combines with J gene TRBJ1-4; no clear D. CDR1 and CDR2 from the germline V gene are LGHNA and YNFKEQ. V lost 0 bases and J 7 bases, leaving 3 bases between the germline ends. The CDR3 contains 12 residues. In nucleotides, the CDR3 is TGTGCCAGCAGCCAAGATGCTGAAAAACTGTTTTTT. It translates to CASSQDAEKLFF.

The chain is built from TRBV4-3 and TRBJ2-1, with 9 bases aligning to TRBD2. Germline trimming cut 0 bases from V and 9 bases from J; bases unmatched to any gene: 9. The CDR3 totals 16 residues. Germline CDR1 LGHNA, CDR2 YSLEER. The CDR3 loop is CASSQDLGLAGSEQFF. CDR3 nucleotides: TGCGCCAGCAGCCAAGATCTGGGGCTAGCGGGAAGTGAGCAGTTCTTC.

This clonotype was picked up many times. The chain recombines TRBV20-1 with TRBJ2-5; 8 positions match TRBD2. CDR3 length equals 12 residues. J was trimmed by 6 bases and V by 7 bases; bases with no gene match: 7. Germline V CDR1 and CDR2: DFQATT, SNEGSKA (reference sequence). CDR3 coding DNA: TGCAGTGGGCGGGGGGCAGGGAAGACCCAGTACTTC. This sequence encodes CSGRGAGKTQYF.

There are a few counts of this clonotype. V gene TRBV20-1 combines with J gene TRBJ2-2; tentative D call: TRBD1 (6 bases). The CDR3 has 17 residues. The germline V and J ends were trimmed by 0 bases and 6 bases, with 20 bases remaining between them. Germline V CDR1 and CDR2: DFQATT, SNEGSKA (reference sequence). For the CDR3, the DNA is TGCAGTGCTAGAGATCTGTGGACAGAGAGAGGTGCCGGGGAGCTGTTTTTT. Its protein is CSARDLWTERGAGELFF.

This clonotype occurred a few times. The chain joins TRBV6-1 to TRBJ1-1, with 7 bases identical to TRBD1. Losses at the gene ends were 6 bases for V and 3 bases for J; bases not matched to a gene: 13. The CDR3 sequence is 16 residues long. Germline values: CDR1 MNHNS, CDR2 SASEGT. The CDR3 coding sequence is TGTGCCAGCAGGTCGACTGTAGGGGGCCGAGACACTGAAGCTTTCTTT. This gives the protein CASRSTVGGRDTEAFF.

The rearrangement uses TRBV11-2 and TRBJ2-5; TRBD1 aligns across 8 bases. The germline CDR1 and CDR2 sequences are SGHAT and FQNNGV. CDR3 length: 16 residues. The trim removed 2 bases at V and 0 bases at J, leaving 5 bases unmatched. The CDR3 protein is CASSLRGQGYQETQYF. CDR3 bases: TGTGCCAGCAGCTTACGAGGACAGGGCTACCAAGAGACCCAGTACTTC. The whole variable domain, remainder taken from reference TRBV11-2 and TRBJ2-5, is EAGVAQSPRYKIIEKRQSVAFWCNPISGHATLYWYQQILGQGPKLLIQFQNNGVVDDSQLPKDRFSAERLKGVDSTLKIQPAKLEDSAVYLCASSLRGQGYQETQYFGPGTRLLVL.

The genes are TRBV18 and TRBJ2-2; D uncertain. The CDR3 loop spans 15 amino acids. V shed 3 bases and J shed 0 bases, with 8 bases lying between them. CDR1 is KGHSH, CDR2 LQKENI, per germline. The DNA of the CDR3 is TGTGCCAGCTCACCTGGCGACCCGAACACCGGGGAGCTGTTTTTT. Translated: CASSPGDPNTGELFF.

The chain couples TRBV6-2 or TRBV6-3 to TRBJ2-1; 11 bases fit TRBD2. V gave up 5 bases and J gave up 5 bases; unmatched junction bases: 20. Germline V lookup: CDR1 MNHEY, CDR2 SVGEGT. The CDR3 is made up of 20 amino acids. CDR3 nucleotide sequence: TGTGCCAGCAGTCAAACGGGGAGACTAGCGGGAACGGGGAAAAACAATGAGCAGTTCTTC. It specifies CASSQTGRLAGTGKNNEQFF.

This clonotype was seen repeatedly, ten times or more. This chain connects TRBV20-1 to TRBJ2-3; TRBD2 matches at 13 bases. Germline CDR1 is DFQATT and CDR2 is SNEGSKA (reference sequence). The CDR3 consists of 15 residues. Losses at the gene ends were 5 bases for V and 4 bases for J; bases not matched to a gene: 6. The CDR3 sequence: CSAELAGGRADTQYF. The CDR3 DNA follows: TGCAGTGCTGAACTAGCGGGGGGGCGTGCAGATACGCAGTATTTT.

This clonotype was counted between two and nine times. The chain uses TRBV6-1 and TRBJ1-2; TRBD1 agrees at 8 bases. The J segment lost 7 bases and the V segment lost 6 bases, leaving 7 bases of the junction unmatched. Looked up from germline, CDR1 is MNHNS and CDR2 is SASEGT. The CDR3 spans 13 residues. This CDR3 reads CASRGAGGGGYTF. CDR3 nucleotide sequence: TGTGCCAGCAGAGGGGCAGGGGGCGGTGGCTACACCTTC.

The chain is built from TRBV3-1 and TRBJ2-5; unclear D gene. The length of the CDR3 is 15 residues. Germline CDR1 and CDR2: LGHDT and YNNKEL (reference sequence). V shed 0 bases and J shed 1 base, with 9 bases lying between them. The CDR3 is CASSQDMATQETQYF. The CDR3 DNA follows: TGTGCCAGCAGCCAAGATATGGCTACCCAAGAGACCCAGTACTTC.

CDR3 nucleotide sequence: TGCAGTGCTAGTGTAACAGGGAACGCCGCGGGCAGCAATCAGCCCCAGCATTTT. Amino acids: CSASVTGNAAGSNQPQHF. The chain joins TRBV20-1 to TRBJ1-5, with a tentative D call TRBD1 (6 bases). The CDR3 has 18 amino acids. Germline-derived CDR1 and CDR2 are DFQATT and SNEGSKA (reference sequence). With 3 bases removed from V and 1 base from J, the gap between germline ends came to 22 bases.

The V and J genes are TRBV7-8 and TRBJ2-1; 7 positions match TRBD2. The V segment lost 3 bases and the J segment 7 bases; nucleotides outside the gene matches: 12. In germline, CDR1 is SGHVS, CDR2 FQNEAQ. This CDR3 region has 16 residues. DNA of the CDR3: TGTGCCAGCAGCTTGTGGGGGGGAGGAGGAGAGAATGAGCAGTTCTTC. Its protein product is CASSLWGGGGENEQFF.

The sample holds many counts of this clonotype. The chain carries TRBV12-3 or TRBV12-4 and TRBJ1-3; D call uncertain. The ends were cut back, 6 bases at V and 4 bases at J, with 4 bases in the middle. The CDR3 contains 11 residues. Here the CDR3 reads CASSLGNTIYF. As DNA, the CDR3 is TGTGCCAGCAGCCTGGGAAACACCATATATTTT.

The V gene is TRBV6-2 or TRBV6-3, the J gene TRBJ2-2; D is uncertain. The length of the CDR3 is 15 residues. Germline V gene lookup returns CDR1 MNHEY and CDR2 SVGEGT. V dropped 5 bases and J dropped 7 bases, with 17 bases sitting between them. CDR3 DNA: TGTGCCAGCAGTGGGAAGGGCAGACTCCACGGGGAGCTGTTTTTT. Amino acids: CASSGKGRLHGELFF.

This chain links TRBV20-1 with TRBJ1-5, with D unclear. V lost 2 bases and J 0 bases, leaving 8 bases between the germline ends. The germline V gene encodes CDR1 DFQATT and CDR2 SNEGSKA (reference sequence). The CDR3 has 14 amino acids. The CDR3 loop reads CSARSDISNQPQHF. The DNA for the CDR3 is TGCAGTGCTAGATCCGACATTAGCAATCAGCCCCAGCATTTT.

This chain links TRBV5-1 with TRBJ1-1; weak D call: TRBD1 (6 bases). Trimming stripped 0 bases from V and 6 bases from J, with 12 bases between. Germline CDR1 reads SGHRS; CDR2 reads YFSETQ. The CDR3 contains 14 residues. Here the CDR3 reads CASSLAGGGSEAFF. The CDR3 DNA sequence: TGCGCCAGCAGCTTGGCTGGAGGGGGTTCTGAAGCTTTCTTT.

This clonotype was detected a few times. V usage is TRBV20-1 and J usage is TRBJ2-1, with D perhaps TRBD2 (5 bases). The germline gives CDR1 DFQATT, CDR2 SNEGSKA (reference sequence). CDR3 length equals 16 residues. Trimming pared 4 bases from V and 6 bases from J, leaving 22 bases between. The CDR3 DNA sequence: TGCAGTGCTATTACTCCATCGGCCGTAGCGTTCAATGAGCAGTTCTTC. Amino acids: CSAITPSAVAFNEQFF.

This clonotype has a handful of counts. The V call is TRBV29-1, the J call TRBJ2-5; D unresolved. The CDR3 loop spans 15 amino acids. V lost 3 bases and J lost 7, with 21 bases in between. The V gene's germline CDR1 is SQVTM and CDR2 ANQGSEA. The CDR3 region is CSVEKPGPLGGTQYF. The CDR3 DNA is TGCAGCGTTGAGAAACCAGGACCACTGGGTGGGACCCAGTACTTC.

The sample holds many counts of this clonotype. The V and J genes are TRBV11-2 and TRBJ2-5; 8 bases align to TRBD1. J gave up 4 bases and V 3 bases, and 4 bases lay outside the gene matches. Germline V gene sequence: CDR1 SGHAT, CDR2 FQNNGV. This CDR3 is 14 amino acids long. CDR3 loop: CASSLTGAGETQYF. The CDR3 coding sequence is TGTGCCAGCAGCTTGACAGGGGCGGGAGAGACCCAGTACTTC.